The 5 T cell receptor beta chains given below trace back to one sample, sequenced in a study of radiotherapy plus CTLA-4 blockade in lung cancer. Measured with immunoSEQ multiplex PCR; TCRdb has only the in-frame clones, and not every one. The sample has tens of thousands of clones, 70% to 90% seen once. The sample was peripheral blood, taken from a patient treated with radiotherapy plus ipilimumab. The receptors come from a human donor with non-small cell lung cancer that progressed on radiotherapy plus ipilimumab.

The V and J genes are TRBV4-3 and TRBJ2-5; the D gene is possibly TRBD1 (6 bases). This CDR3 region has 14 residues. The V gene lost 3 bases and the J gene lost 5 bases, with 13 bases spanning the gap. CDR1 LGHNA and CDR2 YSLEER come from the germline V gene. The chain's CDR3 is CASSQTPGVETQYF. CDR3 DNA: TGCGCCAGCAGCCAGACCCCAGGGGTTGAGACCCAGTACTTC.

The chain couples TRBV2 to TRBJ2-7, with TRBD2 as a possible D gene (5 bases). CDR1 SNHLY and CDR2 FYNNEI come from the germline V gene. The CDR3 is 13 amino acids. V gave up 6 bases and J gave up 3 bases, with 12 bases separating them. CDR3 loop: CASRSTTNYEQYF. Here the CDR3 DNA reads TGTGCCAGCAGATCGACTACGAACTACGAGCAGTACTTC.

The V gene is TRBV29-1, the J gene TRBJ2-3, with D possibly being TRBD1 (6 bases). Germline assignment: CDR1 SQVTM and CDR2 ANQGSEA. V shed 3 bases and J shed 5 bases, with 9 bases lying between them. This CDR3 is built from 12 residues. The CDR3 DNA reads as TGCAGCGTTGAGGAGGACAGAGATACGCAGTATTTT. Its translation is CSVEEDRDTQYF.

The CDR3 DNA sequence: TGCGCCAGCAGCCAAGACCAACGGGGGACTGGAAACACCATATATTTT. Its protein is CASSQDQRGTGNTIYF. The rearrangement joins TRBV4-1 to TRBJ1-3, with TRBD1 as a possible D gene (5 bases). V was trimmed by 0 bases and J by 2 bases, leaving 11 bases between them. Germline assignment: CDR1 MGHRA and CDR2 YSYEKL. The CDR3 loop spans 16 amino acids.

V is TRBV5-1 and J is TRBJ1-2; perhaps TRBD1 as D (6 bases). The CDR3 loop spans 13 amino acids. Trimming removed 4 bases from V and 7 bases from J, with 14 bases in between. Germline CDR1 SGHRS, CDR2 YFSETQ. The chain's CDR3 is CASSAQGLGGYTF. The CDR3 DNA is TGCGCCAGCAGCGCACAGGGACTTGGTGGCTACACCTTC. The full variable domain, completed using reference TRBV5-1 and TRBJ1-2, is KAGVTQTPRYLIKTRGQQVTLSCSPISGHRSVSWYQQTPGQGLQFLFEYFSETQRNKGNFPGRFSGRQFSNSRSEMNVSTLELGDSALYLCASSAQGLGGYTFGSGTRLTVV.